The sequence of this T cell receptor beta chain was determined in a study of PD-L1 blockade in urothelial cancer (dated by TCRdb to 2017 to 2019). For context, the study as a whole: Every patient began therapy in 2014 and was given atezolizumab 1,200 mg intravenously every 3 weeks. Durable clinical benefit was defined as progression-free survival longer than 6 months, and TCR features were also tested against progression-free and overall survival. Blood samples gave median yields of roughly 150,000 T cells and 80,000 to 90,000 unique TCRs, along with a median clonality of about 0.084. About 90% of the 29 patients were males with bladder-origin urothelial cancer, and about 65% of the 29 reported a prior smoking history. Blood samples were analyzed 3 weeks after the start of treatment (second dose) and 6 weeks after the start of treatment. TCR sequencing covered pretreatment tumor samples and matched, serially collected peripheral blood taken before and after atezolizumab treatment. Pretreatment blood TCR-seq was available for twenty-nine patients, at least one posttreatment blood collection was obtained for 24 patients, and tumor TCR-seq was available for 24 patients. An ECOG performance status of 0 or 1 was recorded for the patients, and 0 to 3 prior chemotherapy regimens had been received by the patients. Nine patients reached durable clinical benefit, while around 19 patients did not. The study, an exploratory multi-omic analysis, examined somatic, immune and clinical correlates of response to PD-L1 blockade with atezolizumab in urothelial cancer. In the same patients, whole exome sequencing and RNA sequencing of pretreatment tumors were performed in addition to TCR sequencing.

Broader findings and caveats from the paper: At 3 weeks after the start of treatment, tumor-associated TCR clones in peripheral blood had expanded more in patients with durable benefit (n ≈ 20, p = 0.022). A pretreatment peripheral blood TCR clonality below the median was linked to improved progression-free and overall survival. Because the sample size was small (n of about 30) and many of the analyses were exploratory, the results are meant to be hypothesis-generating.

Reading the germline V gene gives CDR1 SGHRS and CDR2 YFSETQ. The CDR3 covers 15 residues, taking in both the cysteine and the phenylalanine. The sequence is cut down to CDR3 DNA, 45 bases in frame from base 1. Compared with germline, V lacks 3 bases and J lacks 8 bases; bases without a gene match: 8. The time point label of this sample denotes: peripheral blood 6 weeks after treatment start. The cohort comprised 30 or so patients with locally advanced or metastatic urothelial carcinoma treated at Memorial Sloan Kettering on a trial protocol. Peripheral blood mononuclear cells were collected from each patient pretreatment and during treatment, giving between 1 and 8 total time points per patient. The Qiagen DNeasy Blood extraction kit was used to purify genomic DNA from total PBMCs and tumor samples. PBMCs were collected pretreatment and during treatment, and were isolated and stored as previously described.

To estimate absolute template abundance from read counts, synthetic TCR analog templates were spiked into each PCR. The immunoSEQ assay was used to amplify TCRbeta CDR3 regions from genomic DNA with bias-controlled V and J gene primers. Rearranged TCRbeta segments were sequenced at approximately 20X coverage. The published analysis was carried out like this. Clustering was used to correct sequencing errors, and CDR3s were annotated against IMGT so that V, D and J genes could be assigned. Downstream analyses used only productive TCRbeta rearrangements and left out out-of-frame or stop-codon sequences. Clonality was computed as one minus Shannon entropy normalized by the log of the number of unique productive sequences. Clones differing between time points or between blood and tumor were identified using Fisher's exact test with Benjamini-Hochberg correction, with an adjusted p below 0.01 applied as the threshold. TCRdb holds this immuneACCESS table with in-frame rearrangements only. Some clones are missing; in checked studies, unresolved V genes explain under half, and the rest has no known cause. For V, J and clone size, that table is used; D and trimming come from the DNA. Present in this sample are around 93,000 clones, around 78% of which were seen just once. Of the sample, 8.4% is held by the ten largest clones.

The table lists this clone with a count of one. The specificity of this receptor is unknown. The record has no base qualities; no much larger clone is one base away. The origin of this receptor is a man in his 70s with urothelial cancer. The specimen was PBMCs, collected around atezolizumab (anti-PD-L1) treatment. In this chain, TRBV5-1 is recombined with TRBJ2-1, and 10 junction bases match TRBD2. In nucleotide form, the sequence is TGCGCCAGCAGCTCCCTAGCGGGAGCTTCCGATGAGCAGTTCTTC. It translates to CASSSLAGASDEQFF.